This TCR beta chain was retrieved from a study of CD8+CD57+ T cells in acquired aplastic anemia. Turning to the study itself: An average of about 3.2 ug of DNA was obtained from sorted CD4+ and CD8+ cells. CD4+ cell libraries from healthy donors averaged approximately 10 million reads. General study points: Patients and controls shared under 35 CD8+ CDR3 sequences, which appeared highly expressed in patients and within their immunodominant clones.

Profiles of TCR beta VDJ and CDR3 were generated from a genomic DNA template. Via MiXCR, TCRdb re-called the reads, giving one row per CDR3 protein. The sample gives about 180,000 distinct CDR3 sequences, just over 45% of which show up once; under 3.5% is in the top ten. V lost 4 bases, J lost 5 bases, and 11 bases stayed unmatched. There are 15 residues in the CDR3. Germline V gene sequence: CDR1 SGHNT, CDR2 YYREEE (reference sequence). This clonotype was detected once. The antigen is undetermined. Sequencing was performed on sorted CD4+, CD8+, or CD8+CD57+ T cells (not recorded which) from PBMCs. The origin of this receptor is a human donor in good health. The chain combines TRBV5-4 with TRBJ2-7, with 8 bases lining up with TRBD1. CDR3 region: CASSRGQGRLDEQYF. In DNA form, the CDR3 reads TGTGCCAGCAGCCGCGGACAGGGAAGATTAGACGAGCAGTACTTC.